Listed below are T cell receptor beta chains from one sample, sequenced in a study of response to subunit inactivated influenza vaccine. TCRdb analysed the RT-PCR reads with MiXCR anew, one entry per CDR3 protein. The table includes some 300,000 distinct CDR3 sequences, approximately 23% detected once. The specimen comprised PBMCs from blood, sampled less than 22 months after vaccination. The receptors were gathered from a man between 50 and 70 years old who received an inactivated influenza vaccine. Each CDR3 is given with its conserved first and last residue. The order of the fields is CDR3 DNA, CDR3 protein, D gene, clone size, J gene, V gene. The D gene is left open where the match is weak. Where a row states a size, it is once, few, many or the class of an expanded clone; other rows omit it.

cdr3_nt: TGCGCCAGCAGCCCCCGAGGACGGGATTTCGGCGAGCAGTACTTC
cdr3_aa: CASSPRGRDFGEQYF
d_call: NA
clone_size: NA
j_call: TRBJ2-7
v_call: TRBV5-1

cdr3_nt: TGCGCCAGCAGCCAAGACAGGGGGCGGTCTAACTATGGCTACACCTTC
cdr3_aa: CASSQDRGRSNYGYTF
d_call: TRBD1
clone_size: NA
j_call: TRBJ1-2
v_call: TRBV4-1

cdr3_nt: TGTGCCAGCAGCGTAGGTTTCTCGGGAGGGAGCACAGATACGCAGTATTTT
cdr3_aa: CASSVGFSGGSTDTQYF
d_call: TRBD2
clone_size: NA
j_call: TRBJ2-3
v_call: TRBV9

cdr3_nt: TGTGCCAGCAGCCAAGAGTTCCACAGGGGGCTGTATGGTGGCTACACCTTC
cdr3_aa: CASSQEFHRGLYGGYTF
d_call: TRBD1
clone_size: NA
j_call: TRBJ1-2
v_call: TRBV3-1

cdr3_nt: TGCAGTGCTAGAGATCCTGGGACAGGGAGTCAAGAGACCCAGTACTTC
cdr3_aa: CSARDPGTGSQETQYF
d_call: TRBD1
clone_size: few
j_call: TRBJ2-5
v_call: TRBV20-1

cdr3_nt: TGTGCCAGCAGTTCCGTCCTACTGGGCCTGGCAGATACGCAGTATTTT
cdr3_aa: CASSSVLLGLADTQYF
d_call: NA
clone_size: NA
j_call: TRBJ2-3
v_call: TRBV6-2/TRBV6-3

cdr3_nt: TGTGCCAGCAGCTTATTTCGCCAGGAAGCTTTCTTT
cdr3_aa: CASSLFRQEAFF
d_call: NA
clone_size: few
j_call: TRBJ1-1
v_call: TRBV7-2

cdr3_nt: TGTGCCATCAGTGAGAGGGGGGAAAAACTGTTTTTT
cdr3_aa: CAISERGEKLFF
d_call: NA
clone_size: many
j_call: TRBJ1-4
v_call: TRBV10-3

cdr3_nt: TGCAGCGTTGAAGGGGAGGGAAGAAACTACGAGCAGTACTTC
cdr3_aa: CSVEGEGRNYEQYF
d_call: TRBD2
clone_size: few
j_call: TRBJ2-7
v_call: TRBV29-1

cdr3_nt: TGCAGTGCCATACTAGCGGGAGAGAGCAATGAGCAGTTCTTC
cdr3_aa: CSAILAGESNEQFF
d_call: TRBD2
clone_size: NA
j_call: TRBJ2-1
v_call: TRBV20-1

cdr3_nt: TGTGCCAGCAGCTTTCTTTCCACTTCCTACGAGCAGTACTTC
cdr3_aa: CASSFLSTSYEQYF
d_call: NA
clone_size: NA
j_call: TRBJ2-7
v_call: TRBV7-9

cdr3_nt: TGTGCCAGCAGCTCCTTCGACAGGGGGCGTGAAAAACTGTTTTTT
cdr3_aa: CASSSFDRGREKLFF
d_call: TRBD1
clone_size: NA
j_call: TRBJ1-4
v_call: TRBV7-9

cdr3_nt: TGCGCCAGCAGCCATTTAAATTCTCGAGACAGACTAAATGAAAAACTGTTTTTT
cdr3_aa: CASSHLNSRDRLNEKLFF
d_call: NA
clone_size: few
j_call: TRBJ1-4
v_call: TRBV4-3

cdr3_nt: TGTGCCTGGCGATTAGGCTCTGGAAACACCATATATTTT
cdr3_aa: CAWRLGSGNTIYF
d_call: NA
clone_size: NA
j_call: TRBJ1-3
v_call: TRBV6-1

cdr3_nt: TGTGCCAGCAGCCAAGGTGGCGGGAGCTCCTACAATGAGCAGTTCTTC
cdr3_aa: CASSQGGGSSYNEQFF
d_call: TRBD2
clone_size: NA
j_call: TRBJ2-1
v_call: TRBV3-1

cdr3_nt: TGTGCCAGCAGTACAAGGGACGGCTACGAGCAGTACTTC
cdr3_aa: CASSTRDGYEQYF
d_call: NA
clone_size: NA
j_call: TRBJ2-7
v_call: TRBV27

cdr3_nt: TGCAGTGCTTCTGACGGTGTACTGGTGAAAACTTTCTTT
cdr3_aa: CSASDGVLVKTFF
d_call: NA
clone_size: NA
j_call: TRBJ1-1
v_call: TRBV20-1

cdr3_nt: TGTGCCAGCAGCGTTGGTACAGGGGCAAGCTCACCCCTCCACTTT
cdr3_aa: CASSVGTGASSPLHF
d_call: TRBD1
clone_size: NA
j_call: TRBJ1-6
v_call: TRBV9